The 13 T cell receptor beta chains below come from one sample, sequenced in a study of blood T cell repertoires in COVID-19. The protocol was immunoSEQ multiplex PCR, while the TCRdb copy is restricted to in-frame clones and leaves out a portion. The sample gives roughly 250,000 clones, approximately 78% of which show up once; 9.5% to 15% is in the top ten. Source material: peripheral blood. Receptors were obtained from a woman aged 60-70 years with active or convalescent COVID-19.

The chain combines TRBV4-2 with TRBJ2-7; 10 bases are shared with TRBD2. In germline, CDR1 is LGHNA, CDR2 YNFKEQ. The trim removed 0 bases at V and 6 bases at J, leaving 11 bases unmatched. The CDR3 runs 17 residues. The CDR3 sequence: CASSQDRASGGSREQYF. In nucleotides, the CDR3 is TGTGCCAGCAGCCAAGATCGGGCTAGCGGGGGTTCGCGCGAGCAGTACTTC.

The V gene is TRBV7-2, the J gene TRBJ1-6, with D perhaps matching TRBD1 (5 bases). Trimming removed 1 base from V and 7 bases from J, with 14 bases in between. CDR3 length equals 16 residues. Germline lookup yields CDR1 SGHTA and CDR2 FQGNSA. The CDR3: CASSLVRAGGNSPLHF. DNA for the CDR3: TGTGCCAGCAGCTTAGTCAGGGCTGGCGGAAATTCACCCCTCCACTTT. Complete variable domain (other parts from reference TRBV7-2 and TRBJ1-6): GAGVSQSPSNKVTEKGKDVELRCDPISGHTALYWYRQSLGQGLEFLIYFQGNSAPDKSGLPSDRFSAERTGGSVSTLTIQRTQQEDSAVYLCASSLVRAGGNSPLHFGNGTRLTVT.

The chain carries TRBV7-9 and TRBJ2-1; tentatively, D is TRBD2 (7 bases). Between the trimmed V and J ends, which lost 5 bases and 9 bases, there was a span of 17 bases. The CDR3 runs 14 residues. Germline V lookup: CDR1 SEHNR, CDR2 FQNEAQ (reference sequence). CDR3 bases: TGTGCCAGCAGCCCAACTCTAGGGGGGGGTGAGCAGTTCTTC. Amino acids: CASSPTLGGGEQFF. Together with reference TRBV7-9 and TRBJ2-1, the CDR3 gives the full variable domain: DTGVSQNPRHKITKRGQNVTFRCDPISEHNRLYWYRQTLGQGPEFLTYFQNEAQLEKSRLLSDRFSAERPKGSFSTLEIQRTEQGDSAMYLCASSPTLGGGEQFFGPGTRLTVL.

This chain connects TRBV3-1 (or the pseudogene TRBV3-2) to TRBJ1-5; weak D call: TRBD1 (5 bases). This CDR3 is built from 14 residues. CDR1 is LGHDT and CDR2 is YNNKEL in the germline V gene (reference sequence). V was shortened by 1 base and J by 12 bases, with 16 bases between the two germline ends. CDR3 in amino acids: CASSQGGTQGVQHF. The CDR3 DNA reads TGTGCCAGCAGCCAAGGGGGCACCCAAGGAGTCCAGCATTTT.

The V and J genes are TRBV2 and TRBJ1-5; D is undetermined. The CDR3 totals 13 residues. From germline, CDR1 is SNHLY and CDR2 FYNNEI. V was cut by 7 bases and J by 5 bases, with 12 bases left in between. The CDR3: CASIEFQDQPQHF. In nucleotides, the CDR3 is TGTGCCAGCATAGAATTCCAGGATCAGCCCCAGCATTTT.

The chain combines TRBV2 with TRBJ1-3, with unresolved D. The V gene's germline CDR1 is SNHLY and CDR2 FYNNEI. The V and J ends lost 6 bases and 0 bases respectively, with 9 bases between them. CDR3 length: 14 amino acids. CDR3 protein: CASSQDYSGNTIYF. CDR3 DNA sequence: TGTGCCAGCAGCCAGGATTACTCTGGAAACACCATATATTTT. The full variable domain, rest sourced from reference TRBV2 and TRBJ1-3, is EPEVTQTPSHQVTQMGQEVILRCVPISNHLYFYWYRQILGQKVEFLVSFYNNEISEKSEIFDDQFSVERPDGSNFTLKIRSTKLEDSAMYFCASSQDYSGNTIYFGEGSWLTVV.

The J gene is TRBJ1-2, the V gene TRBV7-8, with 12 positions matching TRBD1. Germline CDR1 and CDR2: SGHVS and FQNEAQ. J gave up 8 bases and V 4 bases, and 11 bases lay outside the gene matches. This CDR3 region has 16 residues. The CDR3 region is CASSSGTGGEWWGYTF. For the CDR3, the DNA is TGTGCCAGCAGCTCGGGGACAGGGGGCGAGTGGTGGGGCTACACCTTC.

This rearrangement joins TRBV5-1 to TRBJ2-5, with TRBD2 as a possible D gene (6 bases). Germline-derived CDR1 and CDR2 are SGHRS and YFSETQ. The CDR3 contains 14 residues. V dropped 3 bases and J dropped 4 bases, with 13 bases sitting between them. The CDR3 spells CASSSSSARETQYF. The DNA for the CDR3 is TGCGCCAGCAGCTCATCTAGCGCTCGAGAGACCCAGTACTTC.

This clone is a singleton in its sample. The chain uses TRBV11-2 and TRBJ1-2; TRBD1 matches 9 bases. With V trimmed by 4 bases and J by 6 bases, 9 bases remained unmatched. CDR1 SGHAT and CDR2 FQNNGV come from the germline V gene. The CDR3 runs to 15 residues. The CDR3: CASSSDPGQGNGYTF. In nucleotides, the CDR3 is TGTGCCAGCAGCTCCGATCCGGGACAGGGAAATGGCTACACCTTC.

V and J are TRBV3-1 (or the pseudogene TRBV3-2) and TRBJ1-2; D unresolved. Germline V gives CDR1 LGHDT, CDR2 YNNKEL (reference sequence). V lost 0 bases and J 9 bases, leaving 11 bases between the germline ends. This CDR3 is 13 amino acids long. The CDR3 sequence is CASSQEGVYRYTF. CDR3 coding DNA: TGTGCCAGCAGCCAAGAGGGAGTTTATCGCTACACCTTC.

This clone was seen only a few times. This chain connects TRBV6-6 to TRBJ1-2; 8 positions match TRBD1. Germline values: CDR1 MNHNY, CDR2 SVGAGI (reference sequence). V trimming: 5 bases; J trimming: 6 bases; junction bases outside the gene matches: 8. The CDR3 contains 14 residues. This CDR3 is CASSRSGQAHGYTF. The DNA for the CDR3 is TGTGCCAGCAGTCGATCGGGACAGGCCCATGGCTACACCTTC.

The chain combines TRBV20-1 with TRBJ2-5; D gene uncertain. This CDR3 spans 10 amino acids. V was pared by 7 bases and J by 3 bases, with 6 bases between. Germline-derived CDR1 and CDR2 are DFQATT and SNEGSKA (reference sequence). The CDR3 DNA follows: TGCAGTGTCGGAGAAGAGACCCAGTACTTC. Translating gives CSVGEETQYF.

The chain has TRBV27 and TRBJ2-1; no clear D gene. Germline V CDR1 and CDR2: MNHEY, SMNVEV (reference sequence). V lost 3 bases and J lost 8, with 11 bases in between. The CDR3 totals 13 residues. CDR3 sequence: CASSLTWLDEQFF. The DNA of the CDR3 is TGTGCCAGCAGTTTGACTTGGTTGGATGAGCAGTTCTTC.